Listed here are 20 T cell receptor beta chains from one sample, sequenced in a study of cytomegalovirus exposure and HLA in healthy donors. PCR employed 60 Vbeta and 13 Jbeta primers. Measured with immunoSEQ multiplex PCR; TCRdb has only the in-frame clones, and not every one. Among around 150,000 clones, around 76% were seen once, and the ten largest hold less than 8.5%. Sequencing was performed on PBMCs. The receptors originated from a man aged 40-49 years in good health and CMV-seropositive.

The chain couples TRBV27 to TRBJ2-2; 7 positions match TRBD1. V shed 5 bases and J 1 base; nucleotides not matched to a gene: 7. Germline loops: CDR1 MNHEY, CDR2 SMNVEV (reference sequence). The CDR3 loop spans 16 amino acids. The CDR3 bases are TGTGCCAGCAGTCCTCAGGGGGAGTGGAACACCGGGGAGCTGTTTTTT. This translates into CASSPQGEWNTGELFF.

In nucleotides, the CDR3 is TGTGCCAGCCGGAGAGCAGGGAATAGGGAAAAACTGTTTTTT. Translation: CASRRAGNREKLFF. The chain employs TRBV6-5 and TRBJ1-4, with D perhaps matching TRBD1 (5 bases). CDR3 size: 14 residues. The V gene's germline CDR1 is MNHEY and CDR2 SVGAGI. V was pared by 8 bases and J by 8 bases, with 18 bases between.

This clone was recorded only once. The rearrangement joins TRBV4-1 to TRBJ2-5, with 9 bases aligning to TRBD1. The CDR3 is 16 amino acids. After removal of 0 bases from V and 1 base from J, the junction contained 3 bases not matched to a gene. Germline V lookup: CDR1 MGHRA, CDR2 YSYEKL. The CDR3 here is CASSQDWGQGQETQYF. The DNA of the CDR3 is TGCGCCAGCAGCCAAGATTGGGGACAGGGCCAAGAGACCCAGTACTTC.

CDR3 nucleotide sequence: TGTGCCAGCAGTCCCACTAGCGGGGGGTACAATGAGCAGTTCTTC. Protein sequence: CASSPTSGGYNEQFF. This chain links TRBV6-5 with TRBJ2-1; 12 nucleotides align to TRBD2. CDR3 length equals 15 residues. Germline trimming cut 5 bases from V and 4 bases from J; bases unmatched to any gene: 3. CDR1 is MNHEY, CDR2 SVGAGI, per germline.

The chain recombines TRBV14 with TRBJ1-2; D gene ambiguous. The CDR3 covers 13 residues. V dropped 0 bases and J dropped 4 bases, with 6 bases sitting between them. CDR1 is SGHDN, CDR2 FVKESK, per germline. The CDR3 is CASSQDHSYGYTF. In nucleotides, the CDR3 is TGTGCCAGCAGCCAAGATCACAGCTATGGCTACACCTTC.

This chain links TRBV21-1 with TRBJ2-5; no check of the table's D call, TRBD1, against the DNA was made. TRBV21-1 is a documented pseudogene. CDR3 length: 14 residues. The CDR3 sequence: CATHPGTAQETQYF. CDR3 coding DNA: TGTGCCACACATCCCGGGACAGCCCAAGAGACCCAGTACTTC.

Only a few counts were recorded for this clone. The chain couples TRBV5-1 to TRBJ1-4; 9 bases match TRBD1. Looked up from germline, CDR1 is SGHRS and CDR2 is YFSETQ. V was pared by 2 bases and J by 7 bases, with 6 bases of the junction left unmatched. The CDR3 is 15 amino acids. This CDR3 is CASSFQGQGREKLFF. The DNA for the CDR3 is TGCGCCAGCAGCTTTCAGGGACAGGGTCGTGAAAAACTGTTTTTT. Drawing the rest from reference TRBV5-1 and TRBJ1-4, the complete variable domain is KAGVTQTPRYLIKTRGQQVTLSCSPISGHRSVSWYQQTPGQGLQFLFEYFSETQRNKGNFPGRFSGRQFSNSRSEMNVSTLELGDSALYLCASSFQGQGREKLFFGSGTQLSVL.

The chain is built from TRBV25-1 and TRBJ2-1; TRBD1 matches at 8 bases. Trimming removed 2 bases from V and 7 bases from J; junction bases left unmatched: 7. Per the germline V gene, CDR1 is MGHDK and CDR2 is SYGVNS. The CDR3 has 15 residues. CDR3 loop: CASSEVGTGGNEQFF. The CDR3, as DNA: TGTGCCAGCAGTGAAGTAGGTACAGGGGGGAATGAGCAGTTCTTC.

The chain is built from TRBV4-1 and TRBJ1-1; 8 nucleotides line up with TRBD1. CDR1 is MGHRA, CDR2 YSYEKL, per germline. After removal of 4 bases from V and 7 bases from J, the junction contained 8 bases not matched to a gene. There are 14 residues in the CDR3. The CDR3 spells CASSLGQGPYEAFF. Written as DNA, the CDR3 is TGCGCCAGCAGCCTCGGACAGGGCCCCTATGAAGCTTTCTTT.

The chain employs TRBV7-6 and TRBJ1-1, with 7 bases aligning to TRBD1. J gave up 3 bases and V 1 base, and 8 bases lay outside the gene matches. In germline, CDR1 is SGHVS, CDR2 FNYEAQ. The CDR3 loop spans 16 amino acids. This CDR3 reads CASSLGRTGIDTEAFF. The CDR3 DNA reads TGTGCCAGCAGCTTAGGGCGGACAGGCATTGACACTGAAGCTTTCTTT.

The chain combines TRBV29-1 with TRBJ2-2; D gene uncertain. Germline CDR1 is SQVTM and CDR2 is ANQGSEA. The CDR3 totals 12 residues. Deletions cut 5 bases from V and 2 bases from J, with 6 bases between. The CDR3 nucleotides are TGCAGCGTTCGACTCAACACCGGGGAGCTGTTTTTT. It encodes CSVRLNTGELFF.

The chain's CDR3 is CASRGEGNTEAFF. CDR3 bases: TGTGCCAGCAGGGGGGAGGGGAACACTGAAGCTTTCTTT. The V and J genes are TRBV6-4 and TRBJ1-1, with D perhaps matching TRBD1 (5 bases). CDR1 and CDR2 from the germline V gene are MRHNA and SNTAGT. With 6 bases removed from V and 1 base from J, the gap between germline ends came to 9 bases. The CDR3 is made up of 13 amino acids.

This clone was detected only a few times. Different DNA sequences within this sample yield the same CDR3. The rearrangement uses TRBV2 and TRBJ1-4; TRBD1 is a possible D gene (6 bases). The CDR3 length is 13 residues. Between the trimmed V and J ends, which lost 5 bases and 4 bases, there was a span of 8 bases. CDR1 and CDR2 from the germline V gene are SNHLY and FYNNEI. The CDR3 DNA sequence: TGTGCCAGCAGTCCGGACAGTAATGAAAAACTGTTTTTT. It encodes CASSPDSNEKLFF.

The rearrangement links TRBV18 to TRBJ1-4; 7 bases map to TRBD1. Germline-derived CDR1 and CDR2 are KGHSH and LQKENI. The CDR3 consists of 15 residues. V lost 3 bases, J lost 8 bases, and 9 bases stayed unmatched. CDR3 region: CASSPPTGQPEKLFF. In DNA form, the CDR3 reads TGTGCCAGCTCACCCCCGACGGGACAGCCGGAAAAACTGTTTTTT.

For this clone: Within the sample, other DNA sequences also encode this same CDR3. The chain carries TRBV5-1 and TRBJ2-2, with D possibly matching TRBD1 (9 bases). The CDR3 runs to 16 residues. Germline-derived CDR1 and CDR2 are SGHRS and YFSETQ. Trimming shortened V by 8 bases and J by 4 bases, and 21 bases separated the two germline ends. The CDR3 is CASSREGQGRTGELFF. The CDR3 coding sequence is TGCGCCAGTAGTCGGGAGGGACAGGGCCGCACCGGGGAGCTGTTTTTT.

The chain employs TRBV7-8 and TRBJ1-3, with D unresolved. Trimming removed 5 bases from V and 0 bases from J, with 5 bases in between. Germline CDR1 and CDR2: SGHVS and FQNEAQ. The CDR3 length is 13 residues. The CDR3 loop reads CASSPSSGNTIYF. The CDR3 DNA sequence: TGTGCCAGCAGCCCTAGCTCTGGAAACACCATATATTTT.

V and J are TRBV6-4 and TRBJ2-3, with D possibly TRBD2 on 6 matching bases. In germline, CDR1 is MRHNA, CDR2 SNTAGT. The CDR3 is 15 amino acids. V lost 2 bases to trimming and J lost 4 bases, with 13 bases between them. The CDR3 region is CASSDGDGGADTQYF. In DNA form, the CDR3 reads TGTGCCAGCAGTGACGGGGACGGGGGAGCAGATACGCAGTATTTT.

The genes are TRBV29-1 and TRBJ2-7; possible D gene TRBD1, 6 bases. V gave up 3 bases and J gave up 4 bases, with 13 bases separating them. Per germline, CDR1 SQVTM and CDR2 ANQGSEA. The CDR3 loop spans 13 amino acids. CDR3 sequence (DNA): TGCAGCGTTGAGGTCCAGGGGTCATACGAGCAGTACTTC. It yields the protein CSVEVQGSYEQYF.

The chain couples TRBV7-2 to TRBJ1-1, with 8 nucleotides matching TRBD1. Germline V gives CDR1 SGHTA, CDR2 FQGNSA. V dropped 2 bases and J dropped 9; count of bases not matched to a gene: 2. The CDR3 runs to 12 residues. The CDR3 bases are TGTGCCAGCAGCTTATCAGGGGGCAAAGCTTTCTTT. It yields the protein CASSLSGGKAFF.

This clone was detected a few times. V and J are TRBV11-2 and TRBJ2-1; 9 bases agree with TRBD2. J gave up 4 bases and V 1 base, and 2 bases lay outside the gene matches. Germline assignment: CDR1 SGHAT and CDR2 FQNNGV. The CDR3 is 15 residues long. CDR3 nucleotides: TGTGCCAGCAGCTTAGGAGCGGGGGGTTACAATGAGCAGTTCTTC. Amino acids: CASSLGAGGYNEQFF. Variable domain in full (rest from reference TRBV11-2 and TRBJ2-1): EAGVAQSPRYKIIEKRQSVAFWCNPISGHATLYWYQQILGQGPKLLIQFQNNGVVDDSQLPKDRFSAERLKGVDSTLKIQPAKLEDSAVYLCASSLGAGGYNEQFFGPGTRLTVL.